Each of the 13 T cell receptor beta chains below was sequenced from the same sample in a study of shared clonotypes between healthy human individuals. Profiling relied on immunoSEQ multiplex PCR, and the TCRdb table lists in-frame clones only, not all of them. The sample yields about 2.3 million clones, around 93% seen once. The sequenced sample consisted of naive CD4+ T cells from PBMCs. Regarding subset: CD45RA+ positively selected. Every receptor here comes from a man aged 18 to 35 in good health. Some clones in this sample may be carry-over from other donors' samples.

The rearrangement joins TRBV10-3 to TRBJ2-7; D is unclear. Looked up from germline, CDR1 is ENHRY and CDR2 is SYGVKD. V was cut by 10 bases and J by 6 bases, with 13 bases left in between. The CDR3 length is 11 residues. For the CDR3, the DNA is TGTGCCAGCGGAAGGAGTGGCGAGCAGTACTTC. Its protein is CASGRSGEQYF.

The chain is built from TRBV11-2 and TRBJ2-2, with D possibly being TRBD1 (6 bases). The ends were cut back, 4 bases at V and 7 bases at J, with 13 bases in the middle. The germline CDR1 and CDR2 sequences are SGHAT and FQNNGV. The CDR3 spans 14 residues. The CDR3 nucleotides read TGTGCCAGCAGCTCCATCAGGGGTATCGGGGAGCTGTTTTTT. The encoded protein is CASSSIRGIGELFF.

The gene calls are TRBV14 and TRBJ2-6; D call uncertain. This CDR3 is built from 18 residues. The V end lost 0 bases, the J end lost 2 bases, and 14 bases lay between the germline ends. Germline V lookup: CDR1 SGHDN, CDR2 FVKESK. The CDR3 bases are TGTGCCAGCAGCCAAGATTCCTGGGCATGGGCTGGGGCCAACGTCCTGACTTTC. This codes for CASSQDSWAWAGANVLTF.

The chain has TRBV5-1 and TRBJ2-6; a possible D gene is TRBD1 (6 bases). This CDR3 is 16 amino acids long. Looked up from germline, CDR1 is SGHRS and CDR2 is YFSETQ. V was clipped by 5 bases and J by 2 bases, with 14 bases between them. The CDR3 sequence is CASSWGDRTGANVLTF. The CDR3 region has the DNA TGCGCCAGCAGTTGGGGTGACAGGACTGGGGCCAACGTCCTGACTTTC.

CDR3 amino acids: CASSAQKFPDTQYF. The CDR3 nucleotides are TGTGCCAGCAGCGCCCAGAAGTTCCCAGATACGCAGTATTTT. The V and J genes are TRBV9 and TRBJ2-3, with unresolved D. This CDR3 contains 14 residues. Trimming took off 3 bases at V and 4 bases at J, with 12 bases between the two ends. Germline lookup yields CDR1 SGDLS and CDR2 YYNGEE.

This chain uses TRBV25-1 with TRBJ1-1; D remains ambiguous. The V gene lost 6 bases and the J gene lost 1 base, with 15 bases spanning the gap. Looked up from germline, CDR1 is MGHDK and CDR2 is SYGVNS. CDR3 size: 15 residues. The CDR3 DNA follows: TGTGCCAGCAGCAAAGATCCGTTGGGGAACACTGAAGCTTTCTTT. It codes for CASSKDPLGNTEAFF.

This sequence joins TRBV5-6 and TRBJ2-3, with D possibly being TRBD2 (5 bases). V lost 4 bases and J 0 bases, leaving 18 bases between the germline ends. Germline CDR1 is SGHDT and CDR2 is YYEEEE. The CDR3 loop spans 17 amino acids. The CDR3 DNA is TGTGCCAGCAGCCGAGTGAGGAGCGGAGTCAGCACAGATACGCAGTATTTT. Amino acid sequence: CASSRVRSGVSTDTQYF.

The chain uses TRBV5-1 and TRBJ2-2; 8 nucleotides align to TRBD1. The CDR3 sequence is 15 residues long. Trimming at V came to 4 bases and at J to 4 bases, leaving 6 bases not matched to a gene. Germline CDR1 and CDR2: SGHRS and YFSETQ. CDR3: CASSLTGAVTGELFF. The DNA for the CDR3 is TGCGCCAGCAGCCTGACAGGGGCTGTCACCGGGGAGCTGTTTTTT. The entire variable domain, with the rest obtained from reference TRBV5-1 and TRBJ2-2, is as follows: KAGVTQTPRYLIKTRGQQVTLSCSPISGHRSVSWYQQTPGQGLQFLFEYFSETQRNKGNFPGRFSGRQFSNSRSEMNVSTLELGDSALYLCASSLTGAVTGELFFGEGSRLTVL.

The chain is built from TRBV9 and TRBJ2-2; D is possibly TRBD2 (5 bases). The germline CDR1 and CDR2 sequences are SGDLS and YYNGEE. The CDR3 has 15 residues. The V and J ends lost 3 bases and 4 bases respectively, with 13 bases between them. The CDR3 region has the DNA TGTGCCAGCAGCGACGGGGTGGCCTCCACCGGGGAGCTGTTTTTT. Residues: CASSDGVASTGELFF.

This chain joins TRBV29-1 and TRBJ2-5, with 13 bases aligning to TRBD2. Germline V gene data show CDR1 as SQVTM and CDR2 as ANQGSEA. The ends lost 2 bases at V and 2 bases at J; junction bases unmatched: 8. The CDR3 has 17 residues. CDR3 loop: CSVELGTSGASQETQYF. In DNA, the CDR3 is TGCAGCGTTGAACTCGGGACTAGCGGGGCTTCTCAAGAGACCCAGTACTTC.

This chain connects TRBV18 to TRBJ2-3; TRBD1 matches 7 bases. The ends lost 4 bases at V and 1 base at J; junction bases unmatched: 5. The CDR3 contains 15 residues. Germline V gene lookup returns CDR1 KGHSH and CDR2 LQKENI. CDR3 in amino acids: CASSRGQTGTDTQYF. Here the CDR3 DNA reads TGTGCCAGCTCACGGGGACAGACTGGCACAGATACGCAGTATTTT. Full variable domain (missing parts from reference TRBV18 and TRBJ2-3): NAGVMQNPRHLVRRRGQEARLRCSPMKGHSHVYWYRQLPEEGLKFMVYLQKENIIDESGMPKERFSAEFPKEGPSILRIQQVVRGDSAAYFCASSRGQTGTDTQYFGPGTRLTVL.

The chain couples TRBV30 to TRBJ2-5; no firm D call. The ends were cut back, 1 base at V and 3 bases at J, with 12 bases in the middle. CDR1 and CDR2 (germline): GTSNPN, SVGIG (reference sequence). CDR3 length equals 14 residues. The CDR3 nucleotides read TGTGCCTGGAGTGATCATAAGGGTAAAGAGACCCAGTACTTC. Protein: CAWSDHKGKETQYF. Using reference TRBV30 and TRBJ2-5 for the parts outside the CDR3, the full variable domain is SQTIHQWPATLVQPVGSPLSLECTVEGTSNPNLYWYRQAAGRGLQLLFYSVGIGQISSEVPQNLSASRPQDRQFILSSKKLLLSDSGFYLCAWSDHKGKETQYFGPGTRLLVL.

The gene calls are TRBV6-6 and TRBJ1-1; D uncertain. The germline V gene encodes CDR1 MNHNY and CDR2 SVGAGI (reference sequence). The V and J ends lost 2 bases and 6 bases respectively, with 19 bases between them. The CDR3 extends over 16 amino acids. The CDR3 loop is CASSYKPWAPWAEAFF. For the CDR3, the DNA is TGTGCCAGCAGTTACAAGCCTTGGGCCCCCTGGGCTGAAGCTTTCTTT.